These T cell receptor beta chains were read from a single sample in a study of regulatory T cells in long-lasting Graves disease. A single record per CDR3 protein comes from TCRdb applying MiXCR to the multiplex PCR reads. This sample has some 460,000 distinct CDR3 sequences, with around 15% found just once. This same sample was also part of a study on T cells in Graves' hyperthyroidism and ophthalmopathy.

The sample was peripheral blood mononuclear cells (PBMCs), taken at new diagnosis, from a patient treated with antithyroid drugs. The receptors were sampled from a man aged 35-49 years with Graves disease. CDR3s include the opening cysteine and the closing phenylalanine or tryptophan. D genes are given only for firm matches. For some rows the clone size is stated as once, few or many, or as a class when expanded; others skip it.

D: TRBD2; V: TRBV28; size: many; J: TRBJ2-3; DNA: TGTGCCAGCCGGGGGGAGCGACCCAGCACAGATACGCAGTATTTT; CDR3: CASRGERPSTDTQYF
D: TRBD2; V: TRBV7-2; size: many; J: TRBJ2-5; DNA: TGTGCCAGCAGCCTGACTAGCGGTCAAGAGACCCAGTACTTC; CDR3: CASSLTSGQETQYF
D: -; V: TRBV5-1; size: few; J: TRBJ2-7; DNA: TGCGCCAGCAAAACTCAGTCTAACTCCTACGAGCAGTACTTC; CDR3: CASKTQSNSYEQYF
D: -; V: TRBV6-2/TRBV6-3; size: few; J: TRBJ2-7; DNA: TGTGCCAGCAGTTACTCGACAGGTCCTCTCTACGAGCAGTACTTC; CDR3: CASSYSTGPLYEQYF
D: -; V: TRBV20-1; size: many; J: TRBJ2-1; DNA: TGCAGTGCGGCGGGAAGAGAGAACTCCTACAATGAGCAGTTCTTC; CDR3: CSAAGRENSYNEQFF
D: TRBD2; V: TRBV10-3; size: -; J: TRBJ2-7; DNA: TGTGCCATCAGTGGGGGACTAGCGGGAGGGCCCGGCGAGCAGTACTTC; CDR3: CAISGGLAGGPGEQYF
D: -; V: TRBV5-1; size: many; J: TRBJ2-1; DNA: TGCGCCAGCAGCTTGTACGGAGGAGACAATGAGCAGTTCTTC; CDR3: CASSLYGGDNEQFF
D: -; V: TRBV29-1; size: -; J: TRBJ1-1; DNA: TGCAGCGTCGGGACGAACACTGAAGCTTTCTTT; CDR3: CSVGTNTEAFF
D: TRBD2; V: TRBV6-5; size: few; J: TRBJ2-1; DNA: TGTGCCAGCAGTTCCGCGGGAGGGCAGTTCTTC; CDR3: CASSSAGGQFF
D: -; V: TRBV7-6; size: many; J: TRBJ2-7; DNA: TGTGCCAGCAGCCCCGGAAGGGGGGGACTCGCGGGCTACGAGCAGTACTTC; CDR3: CASSPGRGGLAGYEQYF
D: -; V: TRBV28; size: -; J: TRBJ2-7; DNA: TGTGCCAGCAGTTTACATGGGGGGAGCTACGAGCAGTACTTC; CDR3: CASSLHGGSYEQYF
D: TRBD2; V: TRBV20-1; size: many; J: TRBJ2-7; DNA: TGCAGTGCTAGGGCTGAGGAGCTAGCGGGAGGCGAGCAGTACTTC; CDR3: CSARAEELAGGEQYF
D: TRBD2; V: TRBV24-1; size: many; J: TRBJ2-7; DNA: TGTGCCACCAGTGATCCCGGGACTAGCGGATACGAGCAGTACTTC; CDR3: CATSDPGTSGYEQYF
D: TRBD2; V: TRBV9; size: few; J: TRBJ2-7; DNA: TGTGCCAGCAGCGTAGATGGGATAGCGGGCCACGAGCAGTACTTC; CDR3: CASSVDGIAGHEQYF
D: -; V: TRBV20-1; size: many; J: TRBJ2-3; DNA: TGCAGTGCAACCGGAGTATGGAGCACAGATACGCAGTATTTT; CDR3: CSATGVWSTDTQYF
D: TRBD1; V: TRBV13; size: -; J: TRBJ2-4; DNA: TGTGCCAGCAGCCTCCGGACAGGGGGACGGAACATTCAGTACTTC; CDR3: CASSLRTGGRNIQYF
D: -; V: TRBV6-1; size: -; J: TRBJ2-3; DNA: TGTGCCAGCAGTGTGGGAGCGGTTATAGACACAGATACGCAGTATTTT; CDR3: CASSVGAVIDTDTQYF
D: TRBD1; V: TRBV4-1; size: -; J: TRBJ2-1; DNA: TGCGCCAGCAGACCGGGACAGACATACAATGAGCAGTTCTTC; CDR3: CASRPGQTYNEQFF
D: TRBD2; V: TRBV29-1; size: -; J: TRBJ2-5; DNA: TGCAGCGCCCTAAGCGGGACGGGGACCCAGTACTTC; CDR3: CSALSGTGTQYF
D: TRBD2; V: TRBV2; size: -; J: TRBJ2-1; DNA: TGTGCCAGCAGTAAACTAGCGGGAGTGGATGAGCAGTTCTTC; CDR3: CASSKLAGVDEQFF
D: TRBD1; V: TRBV24-1; size: few; J: TRBJ2-5; DNA: TGTGCCACCAGTGCGGGGACAGGGGGCCCGGGGACCCAGTACTTC; CDR3: CATSAGTGGPGTQYF
D: -; V: TRBV9; size: -; J: TRBJ2-1; DNA: TGTGCCAGCAGCGTAGACGTCAGGGGCAATGAGCAGTTCTTC; CDR3: CASSVDVRGNEQFF
D: TRBD1; V: TRBV5-1; size: many; J: TRBJ2-3; DNA: TGCGCCAGCAGCTTGCAGGGGGCTGGCACAGATACGCAGTATTTT; CDR3: CASSLQGAGTDTQYF
D: -; V: TRBV12-3/TRBV12-4; size: many; J: TRBJ1-2; DNA: TGTGCCAGCAGTTTTTATTCCCTAAAACAGGGCGCTAACTATGGCTACACCTTC; CDR3: CASSFYSLKQGANYGYTF
D: -; V: TRBV10-3; size: few; J: TRBJ1-1; DNA: TGTGCCATCAGTACGAGGACCTCGGGCACTGAAGCTTTCTTT; CDR3: CAISTRTSGTEAFF
D: -; V: TRBV30; size: many; J: TRBJ1-1; DNA: TGTGCCTGGAGTACCTGGGGGGCGAAGGGGAACACTGAAGCTTTCTTT; CDR3: CAWSTWGAKGNTEAFF
D: TRBD2; V: TRBV3-1; size: few; J: TRBJ2-5; DNA: TGTGCCAGCAGTTATCGGACTAGCGGGAACCCAGAGACCCAGTACTTC; CDR3: CASSYRTSGNPETQYF
D: TRBD2; V: TRBV12-3/TRBV12-4; size: many; J: TRBJ2-7; DNA: TGTGCCAGCAGTGCAACAAGCGGGAGAATTCCGCAGTACTTC; CDR3: CASSATSGRIPQYF
D: -; V: TRBV30; size: many; J: TRBJ2-5; DNA: TGTGCCTGGAGTCCCGCAGAGACCCAGTACTTC; CDR3: CAWSPAETQYF